Sequencing of this T cell receptor beta chain was carried out in a study of blood T cell repertoires in COVID-19. Study summary: The analysed material was cDNA or gDNA that came from T cells, B-cell-depleted T cells, or PBMCs.

In the authors' methods: It was from reference gene primer amplification that nucleated cell counts were estimated. This table comes from immunoSEQ multiplex PCR, and its TCRdb copy is limited to in-frame clones, with some not included. V and J calls and clone size come straight from that table; D and trimming were deduced from the DNA. The sample carries roughly 100,000 clones, 70% to 80% recorded once. Germline lookup yields CDR1 SNHLY and CDR2 FYNNEI. There are 14 residues in the CDR3. V lost 8 bases and J 2 bases, leaving 13 bases between the germline ends. V usage is TRBV2 and J usage is TRBJ2-1; D unclear. The origin of this receptor is a man aged 60 to 75 with active or convalescent COVID-19. Sequenced material: peripheral blood. CDR3 residues: CASGGPAPYNEQFF. The DNA of the CDR3 is TGTGCCAGCGGCGGCCCTGCCCCCTACAATGAGCAGTTCTTC.